This TCR beta chain came from a study of blood T cell repertoires in COVID-19. Measured with immunoSEQ multiplex PCR; TCRdb has only the in-frame clones, and not every one. The sample shows around 50,000 clones, approximately 88% of them seen only once. Germline V gene data show CDR1 as MNHEY and CDR2 as SMNVEV (reference sequence). V trimming: 6 bases; J trimming: 0 bases; junction bases outside the gene matches: 5. There are 15 residues in the CDR3. Sequenced: peripheral blood. This TCR was sampled from a human donor in a cohort sampled during active COVID-19. The chain is built from TRBV27 and TRBJ1-5; 7 bases are shared with TRBD1. The CDR3 loop is CASRRDRSSNQPQHF. The CDR3 nucleotides are TGTGCCAGCAGAAGGGACAGAAGTAGCAATCAGCCCCAGCATTTT.